This T cell receptor beta chain was retrieved from a study of blood T cell repertoires in COVID-19. About the research overall: The samples span acute and convalescent COVID-19 from the United States, Italy and Spain. Sample material is recorded as cDNA or gDNA derived from T cells, B-cell-depleted T cells, or PBMCs.

V gave up 5 bases and J gave up 2 bases, with 9 bases separating them. The CDR3 extends over 13 amino acids. Original handling: Estimation of nucleated cell counts was performed using reference gene primer amplification. Sequenced by immunoSEQ multiplex PCR; TCRdb stores in-frame clones only, minus some. That table furnishes V, J and clone size, whereas the DNA furnished D and trimming. The sample includes 200,000 to 250,000 clones, roughly four fifths of them seen just once. The rearrangement links TRBV12-3 or TRBV12-4 to TRBJ1-2, with D unresolved. The source of this sequence is a woman between 40 and 55 years old with acute or convalescent COVID-19. The sample was peripheral blood. The CDR3 DNA follows: TGTGCCAGCAGTCCCCAGAAAAACTATGGCTACACCTTC. This sequence encodes CASSPQKNYGYTF.